This record concerns one TCR beta chain sequence. This sample was included in a study of blood T cell repertoires in COVID-19. Across the whole study: Donors in the United States, Italy and Spain gave samples during acute or convalescent COVID-19. PBMCs, B-cell-depleted T cells, or T cells provided the cDNA or gDNA that made up the material.

The germline V gene has CDR1 MDHEN and CDR2 SYDVKM. This CDR3 contains 15 residues. V trimming: 6 bases; J trimming: 3 bases; junction bases outside the gene matches: 7. Original handling: Amplification with reference gene primers provided the estimates of nucleated cell counts. Clones were read by immunoSEQ multiplex PCR, and TCRdb kept only the in-frame ones, dropping some. The DNA was the basis for D and trimming; V, J and clone size are from that table. The sample carries around 78,000 clones, over 75% recorded once. The sequenced sample was peripheral blood. This receptor was taken from a human donor in a cohort sampled during active COVID-19. The chain recombines TRBV28 with TRBJ2-7, with 11 bases identical to TRBD2. The CDR3 nucleotides are TGTGCCAGCAGAGAGACCGGGACTAGCGGCTACGAGCAGTACTTC. Translating gives CASRETGTSGYEQYF.